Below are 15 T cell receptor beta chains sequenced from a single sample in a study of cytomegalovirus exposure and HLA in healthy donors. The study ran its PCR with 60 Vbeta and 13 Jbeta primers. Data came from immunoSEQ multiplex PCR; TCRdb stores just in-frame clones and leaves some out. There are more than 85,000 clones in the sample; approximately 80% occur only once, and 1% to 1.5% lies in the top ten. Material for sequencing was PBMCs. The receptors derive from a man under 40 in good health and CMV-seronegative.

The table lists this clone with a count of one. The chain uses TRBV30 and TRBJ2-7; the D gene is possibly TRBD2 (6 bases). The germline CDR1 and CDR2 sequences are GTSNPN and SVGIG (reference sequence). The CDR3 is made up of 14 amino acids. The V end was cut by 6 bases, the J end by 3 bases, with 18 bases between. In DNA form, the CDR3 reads TGTGCCTGCATCGGGGAGGCTTCAGACTACGAGCAGTACTTC. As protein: CACIGEASDYEQYF.

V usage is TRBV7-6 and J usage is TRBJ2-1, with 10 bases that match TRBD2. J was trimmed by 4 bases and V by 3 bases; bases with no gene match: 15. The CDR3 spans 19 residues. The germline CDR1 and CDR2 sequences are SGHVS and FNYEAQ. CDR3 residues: CASSFSRITGTSAYNEQFF. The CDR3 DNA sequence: TGTGCCAGCAGCTTTAGTCGGATTACCGGGACTAGCGCTTACAATGAGCAGTTCTTC.

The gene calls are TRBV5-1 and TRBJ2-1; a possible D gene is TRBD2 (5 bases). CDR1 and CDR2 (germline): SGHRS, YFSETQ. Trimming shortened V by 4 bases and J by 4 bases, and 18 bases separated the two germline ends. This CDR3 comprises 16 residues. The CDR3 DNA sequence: TGCGCCAGCAGCGAGGGCGGTCTAGCAAGTTACAATGAGCAGTTCTTC. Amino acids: CASSEGGLASYNEQFF.

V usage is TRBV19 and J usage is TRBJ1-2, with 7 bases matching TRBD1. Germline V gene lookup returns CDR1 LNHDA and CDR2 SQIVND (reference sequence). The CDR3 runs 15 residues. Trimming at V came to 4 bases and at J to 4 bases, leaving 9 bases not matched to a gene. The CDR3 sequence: CASSTSDRNLYGYTF. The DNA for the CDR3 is TGTGCCAGTAGTACCTCGGACAGGAACCTCTATGGCTACACCTTC. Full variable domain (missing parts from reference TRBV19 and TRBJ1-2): DGGITQSPKYLFRKEGQNVTLSCEQNLNHDAMYWYRQDPGQGLRLIYYSQIVNDFQKGDIAEGYSVSREKKESFPLTVTSAQKNPTAFYLCASSTSDRNLYGYTFGSGTRLTVV.

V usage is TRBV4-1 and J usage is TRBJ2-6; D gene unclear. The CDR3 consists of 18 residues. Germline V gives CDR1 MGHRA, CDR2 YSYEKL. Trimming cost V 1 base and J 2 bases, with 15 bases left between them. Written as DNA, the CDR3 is TGCGCCAGCAGCCAAGCCCCACCCGGTCTTACTGGGGCCAACGTCCTGACTTTC. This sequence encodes CASSQAPPGLTGANVLTF.

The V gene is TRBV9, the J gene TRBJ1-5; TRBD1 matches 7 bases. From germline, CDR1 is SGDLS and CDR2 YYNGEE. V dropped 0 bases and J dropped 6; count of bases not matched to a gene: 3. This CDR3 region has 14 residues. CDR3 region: CASSVGQGGQPQHF. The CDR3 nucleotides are TGTGCCAGCAGCGTAGGACAGGGCGGTCAGCCCCAGCATTTT.

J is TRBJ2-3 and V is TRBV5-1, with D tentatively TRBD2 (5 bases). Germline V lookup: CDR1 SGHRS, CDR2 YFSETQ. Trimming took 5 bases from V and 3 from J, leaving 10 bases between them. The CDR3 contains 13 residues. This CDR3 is CASSLGSTDTQYF. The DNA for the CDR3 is TGCGCCAGCAGTTTAGGGAGTACAGATACGCAGTATTTT.

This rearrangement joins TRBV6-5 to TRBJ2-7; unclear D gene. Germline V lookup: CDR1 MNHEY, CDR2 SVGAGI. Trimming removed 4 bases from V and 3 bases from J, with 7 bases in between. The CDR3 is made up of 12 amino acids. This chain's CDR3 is CASSSPLYEQYF. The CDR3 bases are TGTGCCAGCAGTTCCCCTCTCTACGAGCAGTACTTC.

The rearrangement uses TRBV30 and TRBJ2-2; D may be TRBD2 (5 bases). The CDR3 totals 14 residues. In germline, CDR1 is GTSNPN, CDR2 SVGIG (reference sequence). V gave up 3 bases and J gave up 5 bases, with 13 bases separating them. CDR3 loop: CAWSGQTNTGELFF. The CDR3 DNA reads TGTGCCTGGAGCGGCCAGACTAATACCGGGGAGCTGTTTTTT.

The chain's CDR3 is CASSQEGGGAGNTIYF. The CDR3, as DNA: TGCGCCAGCAGCCAAGAAGGAGGAGGTGCTGGAAACACCATATATTTT. The chain uses TRBV4-1 and TRBJ1-3; D is ambiguous. This CDR3 region has 16 residues. V lost 0 bases, J lost 2 bases, and 11 bases lay in between. The V gene's germline CDR1 is MGHRA and CDR2 YSYEKL.

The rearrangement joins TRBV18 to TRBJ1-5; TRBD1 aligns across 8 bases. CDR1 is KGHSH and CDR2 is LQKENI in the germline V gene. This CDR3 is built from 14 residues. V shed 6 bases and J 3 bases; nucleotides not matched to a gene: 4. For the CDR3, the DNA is TGTGCCAGCTCGGTGGACAGGGTCAATCAGCCCCAGCATTTT. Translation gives CASSVDRVNQPQHF.

As DNA, the CDR3 is TGTGCCAGCAGCTTAGAAGCGAGGGAGCAGTACTTC. Translating gives CASSLEAREQYF. The gene calls are TRBV7-9 and TRBJ2-7; the D is unclear. The CDR3 totals 12 residues. Trimming removed 1 base from V and 7 bases from J, with 8 bases in between. Germline V gene sequence: CDR1 SEHNR, CDR2 FQNEAQ (reference sequence).

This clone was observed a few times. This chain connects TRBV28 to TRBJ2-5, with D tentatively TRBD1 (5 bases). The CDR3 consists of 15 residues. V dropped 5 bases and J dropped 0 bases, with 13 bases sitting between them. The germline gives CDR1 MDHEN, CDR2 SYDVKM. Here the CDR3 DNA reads TGTGCCAGCAGTCCCCGCAGGGAATACCAAGAGACCCAGTACTTC. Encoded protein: CASSPRREYQETQYF. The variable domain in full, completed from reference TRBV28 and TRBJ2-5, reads DVKVTQSSRYLVKRTGEKVFLECVQDMDHENMFWYRQDPGLGLRLIYFSYDVKMKEKGDIPEGYSVSREKKERFSLILESASTNQTSMYLCASSPRREYQETQYFGPGTRLLVL.

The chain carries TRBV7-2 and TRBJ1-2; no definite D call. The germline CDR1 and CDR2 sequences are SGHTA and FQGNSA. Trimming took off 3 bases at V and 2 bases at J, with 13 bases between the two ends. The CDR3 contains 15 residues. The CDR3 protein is CASSLVLAVNYGYTF. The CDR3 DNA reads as TGTGCCAGCAGCTTGGTCCTAGCCGTAAACTATGGCTACACCTTC.

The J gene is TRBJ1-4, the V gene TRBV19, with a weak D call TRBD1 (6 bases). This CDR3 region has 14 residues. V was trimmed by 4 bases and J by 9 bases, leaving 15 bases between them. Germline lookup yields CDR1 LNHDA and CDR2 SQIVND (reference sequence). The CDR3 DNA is TGTGCCAGTAGTACATACACGGACAGCAAAAAACTGTTTTTT. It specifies CASSTYTDSKKLFF. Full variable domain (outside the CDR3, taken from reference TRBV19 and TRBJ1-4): DGGITQSPKYLFRKEGQNVTLSCEQNLNHDAMYWYRQDPGQGLRLIYYSQIVNDFQKGDIAEGYSVSREKKESFPLTVTSAQKNPTAFYLCASSTYTDSKKLFFGSGTQLSVL.